This is a list of T cell receptor beta chains from one sample in a study of cytomegalovirus exposure and HLA in healthy donors. The assay was immunoSEQ multiplex PCR, and TCRdb's table has in-frame clones only and misses some. The sample shows tens of thousands of clones, about three quarters of them seen only once. Sequencing was carried out using PBMCs. Source of these receptors: a male donor in good health and CMV-seropositive. Each CDR3 is given with its conserved first and last residue. D genes are given only for firm matches. Expanded clones are given a class, and other clones once, few, many or no size at all.

d_call: TRBD2
v_call: TRBV19
j_call: TRBJ2-7
clone_size: NA
cdr3_aa: CASSIGVAGLSGHYEQYF
cdr3_nt: TGTGCCAGTAGTATAGGGGTAGCGGGCCTCAGCGGGCACTACGAGCAGTACTTC

d_call: NA
v_call: TRBV19
j_call: TRBJ1-6
clone_size: NA
cdr3_aa: CASSIQGNNSPLHF
cdr3_nt: TGTGCCAGTAGTATACAGGGAAATAATTCACCCCTCCACTTT

d_call: NA
v_call: TRBV5-1
j_call: TRBJ1-1
clone_size: NA
cdr3_aa: CASSFWHEEVRYRGFGTEAFF
cdr3_nt: TGCGCCAGCAGCTTCTGGCACGAAGAAGTCCGGTATAGAGGGTTTGGCACTGAAGCTTTCTTT

d_call: TRBD2
v_call: TRBV27
j_call: TRBJ2-3
clone_size: NA
cdr3_aa: CASRIAGAGSLSGTDTQYF
cdr3_nt: TGTGCCAGCAGAATAGCGGGGGCAGGATCCCTGTCTGGCACAGATACGCAGTATTTT

d_call: NA
v_call: TRBV6-5
j_call: TRBJ1-6
clone_size: NA
cdr3_aa: CASSWEQGPPLHF
cdr3_nt: TGTGCCAGCAGTTGGGAACAGGGTCCACCCCTCCACTTT

d_call: TRBD1
v_call: TRBV6-5
j_call: TRBJ1-1
clone_size: NA
cdr3_aa: CASREGTGLTEAFF
cdr3_nt: TGTGCCAGCAGAGAAGGGACAGGGCTCACTGAAGCTTTCTTT

d_call: TRBD1
v_call: TRBV29-1
j_call: TRBJ1-1
clone_size: NA
cdr3_aa: CSVEPGTAAFF
cdr3_nt: TGCAGCGTTGAACCCGGGACAGCAGCTTTCTTT

d_call: NA
v_call: TRBV14
j_call: TRBJ1-2
clone_size: NA
cdr3_aa: CASSPLGGFDYGYTF
cdr3_nt: TGTGCCAGCAGCCCCTTAGGAGGTTTCGACTATGGCTACACCTTC

d_call: NA
v_call: TRBV21-1
j_call: TRBJ1-5
clone_size: NA
cdr3_aa: CASSKWVSAAGPQHF
cdr3_nt: TGTGCCAGCAGCAAATGGGTATCAGCGGCAGGGCCCCAGCATTTT

d_call: NA
v_call: TRBV30
j_call: TRBJ1-1
clone_size: few
cdr3_aa: CAWSVGPEAFF
cdr3_nt: TGTGCCTGGAGTGTGGGCCCGGAAGCTTTCTTT

d_call: TRBD2
v_call: TRBV30
j_call: TRBJ2-5
clone_size: NA
cdr3_aa: CAWSPGLAWETQYF
cdr3_nt: TGTGCCTGGAGTCCCGGACTAGCTTGGGAGACCCAGTACTTC

d_call: NA
v_call: TRBV5-4
j_call: TRBJ1-4
clone_size: few
cdr3_aa: CASSLDITNEKLFF
cdr3_nt: TGTGCCAGCAGCTTGGACATTACTAATGAAAAACTGTTTTTT

d_call: NA
v_call: TRBV21-1
j_call: TRBJ1-5
clone_size: NA
cdr3_aa: CASTGQPNQPQHF
cdr3_nt: TGTGCCAGCACCGGACAGCCCAATCAGCCCCAGCATTTT

d_call: NA
v_call: TRBV27
j_call: TRBJ1-5
clone_size: NA
cdr3_aa: CASSPTGINQPQHF
cdr3_nt: TGTGCCAGCAGCCCCACGGGGATTAATCAGCCCCAGCATTTT

d_call: NA
v_call: TRBV6-5
j_call: TRBJ2-2
clone_size: NA
cdr3_aa: CASTKGPTGELFF
cdr3_nt: TGTGCCAGCACCAAGGGGCCCACCGGGGAGCTGTTTTTT

d_call: TRBD1
v_call: TRBV16
j_call: TRBJ1-2
clone_size: NA
cdr3_aa: CASSQTRGHGYTF
cdr3_nt: TGTGCCAGCAGCCAAACGAGGGGGCATGGCTACACCTTC

d_call: NA
v_call: TRBV19
j_call: TRBJ2-7
clone_size: NA
cdr3_aa: CATGLLGTYEQYF
cdr3_nt: TGTGCCACTGGACTCCTAGGGACCTACGAGCAGTACTTC

d_call: TRBD1
v_call: TRBV5-1
j_call: TRBJ1-4
clone_size: NA
cdr3_aa: CASSLTTGLNEKLFF
cdr3_nt: TGCGCCAGCAGCTTGACGACAGGGCTTAATGAAAAACTGTTTTTT

d_call: NA
v_call: TRBV18
j_call: TRBJ2-2
clone_size: once
cdr3_aa: CASSPRRGPNTGELFF
cdr3_nt: TGTGCCAGCTCACCGAGGAGGGGTCCTAACACCGGGGAGCTGTTTTTT

d_call: TRBD1
v_call: TRBV4-1
j_call: TRBJ1-4
clone_size: NA
cdr3_aa: CASSQPDREYDEKLFF
cdr3_nt: TGCGCCAGCAGCCAACCCGACAGGGAGTACGATGAAAAACTGTTTTTT

d_call: NA
v_call: TRBV30
j_call: TRBJ1-1
clone_size: NA
cdr3_aa: CAWTPMTGNTEAFF
cdr3_nt: TGTGCCTGGACCCCCATGACGGGGAACACTGAAGCTTTCTTT

d_call: NA
v_call: TRBV13
j_call: TRBJ2-2
clone_size: NA
cdr3_aa: CASSLVPFRELFF
cdr3_nt: TGTGCCAGCAGCTTAGTCCCGTTCCGGGAGCTGTTTTTT

d_call: TRBD1
v_call: TRBV19
j_call: TRBJ2-7
clone_size: NA
cdr3_aa: CASSITGQGSYEQYF
cdr3_nt: TGTGCCAGTAGTATAACGGGACAGGGGAGCTACGAGCAGTACTTC

d_call: NA
v_call: TRBV19
j_call: TRBJ2-1
clone_size: NA
cdr3_aa: CASSMGGGVTYNEQFF
cdr3_nt: TGTGCCAGTAGTATGGGAGGGGGGGTGACCTACAATGAGCAGTTCTTC

d_call: TRBD2
v_call: TRBV7-6
j_call: TRBJ2-2
clone_size: NA
cdr3_aa: CASSANSGGTGELFF
cdr3_nt: TGTGCCAGCAGCGCCAATTCCGGGGGGACCGGGGAGCTGTTTTTT

d_call: TRBD1
v_call: TRBV28
j_call: TRBJ2-5
clone_size: NA
cdr3_aa: CASSTTGGWVEETQYF
cdr3_nt: TGTGCCAGCAGTACGACAGGGGGCTGGGTAGAAGAGACCCAGTACTTC

d_call: NA
v_call: TRBV6-5
j_call: TRBJ2-1
clone_size: NA
cdr3_aa: CASSYLTSSYNEQFF
cdr3_nt: TGTGCCAGCAGTTACTTAACCAGCTCCTACAATGAGCAGTTCTTC

d_call: TRBD1
v_call: TRBV5-6
j_call: TRBJ2-5
clone_size: NA
cdr3_aa: CASSLGSGGETQYF
cdr3_nt: TGTGCCAGCAGCTTGGGTTCAGGGGGAGAGACCCAGTACTTC

d_call: TRBD2
v_call: TRBV5-1
j_call: TRBJ2-3
clone_size: NA
cdr3_aa: CASSAGMAGGRDTQYF
cdr3_nt: TGCGCCAGCAGCGCTGGCATGGCGGGGGGGCGAGATACGCAGTATTTT

d_call: NA
v_call: TRBV27
j_call: TRBJ2-3
clone_size: once
cdr3_aa: CASSALTRTDTQYF
cdr3_nt: TGTGCCAGCAGCGCCCTCACTAGGACAGATACGCAGTATTTT

d_call: TRBD1
v_call: TRBV4-3
j_call: TRBJ2-1
clone_size: NA
cdr3_aa: CASSHRDRGHHEQFF
cdr3_nt: TGCGCCAGCAGCCACCGGGACAGGGGGCATCATGAGCAGTTCTTC

d_call: NA
v_call: TRBV5-1
j_call: TRBJ2-1
clone_size: NA
cdr3_aa: CASSKGTAGGRNEQFF
cdr3_nt: TGCGCCAGCAGCAAGGGGACTGCCGGCGGTAGGAATGAGCAGTTCTTC

d_call: TRBD1
v_call: TRBV13
j_call: TRBJ1-2
clone_size: NA
cdr3_aa: CASSLEQGATPAYGYTF
cdr3_nt: TGTGCCAGCAGCTTAGAACAGGGGGCGACCCCAGCGTATGGCTACACCTTC

d_call: NA
v_call: TRBV5-1
j_call: TRBJ2-2
clone_size: NA
cdr3_aa: CASSSNPGPNTGELFF
cdr3_nt: TGCGCCAGCAGCTCTAACCCAGGTCCGAACACCGGGGAGCTGTTTTTT

d_call: TRBD1
v_call: TRBV7-2
j_call: TRBJ1-6
clone_size: NA
cdr3_aa: CASSSPGQGKDNSPLHF
cdr3_nt: TGTGCCAGCAGCTCGCCGGGACAGGGGAAAGATAATTCACCCCTCCACTTT

d_call: NA
v_call: TRBV6-1
j_call: TRBJ1-5
clone_size: NA
cdr3_aa: CASSEAKATPSNQPQHF
cdr3_nt: TGTGCCAGCAGTGAAGCAAAAGCGACCCCAAGCAATCAGCCCCAGCATTTT

d_call: NA
v_call: TRBV7-3
j_call: TRBJ2-6
clone_size: NA
cdr3_aa: CASSSGGTGANVLTF
cdr3_nt: TGTGCCAGCAGCTCTGGAGGGACTGGGGCCAACGTCCTGACTTTC

d_call: TRBD2
v_call: TRBV7-2
j_call: TRBJ2-1
clone_size: NA
cdr3_aa: CASSASAGPNEQFF
cdr3_nt: TGTGCCAGCAGCGCTTCAGCGGGGCCCAATGAGCAGTTCTTC

d_call: TRBD1
v_call: TRBV2
j_call: TRBJ1-4
clone_size: NA
cdr3_aa: CASRRGLTNEKLFF
cdr3_nt: TGTGCCAGCAGAAGGGGGCTGACTAATGAAAAACTGTTTTTT

d_call: NA
v_call: TRBV5-7
j_call: TRBJ2-2
clone_size: NA
cdr3_aa: CASSFRQNTGELFF
cdr3_nt: TGTGCCAGCAGCTTTCGACAGAACACCGGGGAGCTGTTTTTT

d_call: TRBD2
v_call: TRBV5-5
j_call: TRBJ2-2
clone_size: NA
cdr3_aa: CASSSPGGLPTGELFF
cdr3_nt: TGTGCCAGCAGCTCACCGGGAGGACTCCCAACCGGGGAGCTGTTTTTT

d_call: TRBD2
v_call: TRBV5-1
j_call: TRBJ2-1
clone_size: NA
cdr3_aa: CASSPRAGLANNEQFF
cdr3_nt: TGCGCCAGCAGCCCTAGGGCAGGACTAGCGAATAATGAGCAGTTCTTC

d_call: NA
v_call: TRBV5-4
j_call: TRBJ2-6
clone_size: medium-sized
cdr3_aa: CASSFRTAATGANVLTF
cdr3_nt: TGTGCCAGCAGCTTCCGGACAGCAGCAACTGGGGCCAACGTCCTGACTTTC

d_call: TRBD2
v_call: TRBV7-2
j_call: TRBJ2-3
clone_size: NA
cdr3_aa: CASSLRASGIDTQYF
cdr3_nt: TGTGCCAGCAGCTTACGGGCTAGCGGGATAGATACGCAGTATTTT

d_call: NA
v_call: TRBV9
j_call: TRBJ2-7
clone_size: NA
cdr3_aa: CASSVEVLGEQYF
cdr3_nt: TGTGCCAGCAGCGTAGAAGTTCTCGGCGAGCAGTACTTC

d_call: NA
v_call: TRBV7-6
j_call: TRBJ1-4
clone_size: NA
cdr3_aa: CASSPHTGTNEKLFF
cdr3_nt: TGTGCCAGCAGCCCCCATACAGGGACGAATGAAAAACTGTTTTTT

d_call: NA
v_call: TRBV7-9
j_call: TRBJ1-2
clone_size: NA
cdr3_aa: CASSLRSYGYTF
cdr3_nt: TGTGCCAGCAGCCTCAGATCCTATGGCTACACCTTC

d_call: NA
v_call: TRBV30
j_call: TRBJ1-1
clone_size: NA
cdr3_aa: CAWSVSQWDTEAFF
cdr3_nt: TGTGCCTGGAGTGTGTCACAGTGGGACACTGAAGCTTTCTTT

d_call: NA
v_call: TRBV9
j_call: TRBJ2-3
clone_size: NA
cdr3_aa: CASSVAEGRTDTQYF
cdr3_nt: TGTGCCAGCAGCGTAGCAGAGGGGAGGACAGATACGCAGTATTTT

d_call: NA
v_call: TRBV7-2
j_call: TRBJ2-3
clone_size: NA
cdr3_aa: CASSLDRGRDTQYF
cdr3_nt: TGTGCCAGCAGCTTAGATAGAGGTAGAGATACGCAGTATTTT

d_call: TRBD2
v_call: TRBV9
j_call: TRBJ2-6
clone_size: NA
cdr3_aa: CASSRGVSGANVLTF
cdr3_nt: TGTGCCAGCAGCCGGGGGGTCTCTGGGGCCAACGTCCTGACTTTC

d_call: NA
v_call: TRBV5-1
j_call: TRBJ1-2
clone_size: NA
cdr3_aa: CASSSSSNGYTF
cdr3_nt: TGCGCCAGCAGCTCGAGTAGTAATGGCTACACCTTC

d_call: TRBD1
v_call: TRBV28
j_call: TRBJ1-2
clone_size: NA
cdr3_aa: CASRYRQGLNYGYTF
cdr3_nt: TGTGCCAGCAGATACAGACAGGGTCTTAACTATGGCTACACCTTC

d_call: TRBD1
v_call: TRBV6-5
j_call: TRBJ2-1
clone_size: NA
cdr3_aa: CASSYEPGGHNEQFF
cdr3_nt: TGTGCCAGCAGTTACGAGCCAGGGGGCCATAATGAGCAGTTCTTC

d_call: TRBD1
v_call: TRBV7-6
j_call: TRBJ1-1
clone_size: NA
cdr3_aa: CASSLATGGTEAFF
cdr3_nt: TGTGCCAGCAGCTTAGCAACAGGGGGCACTGAAGCTTTCTTT

d_call: NA
v_call: TRBV5-1
j_call: TRBJ2-5
clone_size: NA
cdr3_aa: CASSLAGNSQETQYF
cdr3_nt: TGCGCCAGCAGCTTGGCGGGGAACAGCCAAGAGACCCAGTACTTC

d_call: TRBD1
v_call: TRBV15
j_call: TRBJ1-3
clone_size: NA
cdr3_aa: CATSSSTGRGNTIYF
cdr3_nt: TGTGCCACCAGCAGCTCGACAGGGCGTGGAAACACCATATATTTT

d_call: TRBD1
v_call: TRBV11-1
j_call: TRBJ1-1
clone_size: NA
cdr3_aa: CASSLKGTGSEAFF
cdr3_nt: TGTGCCAGCAGCTTAAAGGGGACAGGGAGTGAAGCTTTCTTT